The 27 T cell receptor beta chains reported below all come from one sample, sequenced in a study of T cell changes during pregnancy in multiple sclerosis. TCRdb's table, derived via immunoSEQ multiplex PCR, lists solely in-frame clones and lacks some. The sample holds roughly 39,000 clones; 92% are singletons and the top ten take around 0.8%. The sequences come from CD4+ T cells from peripheral blood mononuclear cells, collected before pregnancy. These receptors all stem from a female donor with multiple sclerosis, enrolled in a pregnancy study.

This clone was counted between two and nine times. The chain recombines TRBV6-5 with TRBJ1-2, with D maybe TRBD1 (5 bases). The V gene's germline CDR1 is MNHEY and CDR2 SVGAGI. With 8 bases removed from V and 2 bases from J, the gap between germline ends came to 12 bases. The CDR3 has 13 amino acids. Here the CDR3 DNA reads TGTGCCAGCTGCGAGTCAGGGAACTATGGCTACACCTTC. This encodes CASCESGNYGYTF.

The rearrangement links TRBV21-1 to TRBJ1-2; the D segment call TRBD1 is taken from the table without a DNA check. TRBV21-1 is annotated as a pseudogene. The CDR3 is 15 residues long. The CDR3: CASSKGRTNSYGYTF. The CDR3 nucleotides are TGTGCCAGCAGCAAAGGTAGGACAAATTCTTATGGCTACACCTTC.

This clone has only one observation. The V gene is TRBV2, the J gene TRBJ1-1, with D uncertain. The ends were cut back, 4 bases at V and 3 bases at J, with 6 bases in the middle. This CDR3 comprises 12 residues. Germline CDR1 SNHLY, CDR2 FYNNEI. The CDR3: CASSGLHTEAFF. In DNA, the CDR3 is TGTGCCAGCAGTGGACTGCACACTGAAGCTTTCTTT. Full variable domain (rest looked up from reference TRBV2 and TRBJ1-1): EPEVTQTPSHQVTQMGQEVILRCVPISNHLYFYWYRQILGQKVEFLVSFYNNEISEKSEIFDDQFSVERPDGSNFTLKIRSTKLEDSAMYFCASSGLHTEAFFGQGTRLTVV.

The CDR3 sequence is CSVEVAGFTDTQYF. Here the CDR3 DNA reads TGCAGCGTTGAGGTAGCGGGCTTCACAGATACGCAGTATTTT. V usage is TRBV29-1 and J usage is TRBJ2-3, with TRBD2 identical over 7 bases. The CDR3 length is 14 residues. Germline V gene lookup returns CDR1 SQVTM and CDR2 ANQGSEA. V was pared by 3 bases and J by 2 bases, with 5 bases of the junction left unmatched.

This chain connects TRBV5-5 to TRBJ2-7; TRBD2 agrees at 8 bases. With 5 bases clipped from V and 3 bases from J, the junction kept 7 bases outside the gene matches. Germline CDR1 reads SGHKS; CDR2 reads YYEKEE (reference sequence). The CDR3 runs to 14 residues. CDR3 bases: TGTGCCAGCAGTTGGACCGGGACTAGCTACGAGCAGTACTTC. Amino acid sequence: CASSWTGTSYEQYF. The full variable domain, its missing parts supplied by reference TRBV5-5 and TRBJ2-7, is DAGVTQSPTHLIKTRGQQVTLRCSPISGHKSVSWYQQVLGQGPQFIFQYYEKEERGRGNFPDRFSARQFPNYSSELNVNALLLGDSALYLCASSWTGTSYEQYFGPGTRLTVT.

V usage is TRBV2 and J usage is TRBJ2-7; D gene unclear. From germline, CDR1 is SNHLY and CDR2 FYNNEI. The CDR3 is made up of 14 amino acids. Trimming left V 4 bases short and J 2 bases short, with 12 bases between. CDR3 residues: CASSGAVKAYEQYF. The CDR3 DNA reads TGTGCCAGCAGTGGGGCAGTCAAAGCCTACGAGCAGTACTTC.

The rearrangement uses TRBV9 and TRBJ2-1, with TRBD2 matching over 8 bases. With 0 bases clipped from V and 7 bases from J, the junction kept 6 bases outside the gene matches. The germline gives CDR1 SGDLS, CDR2 YYNGEE. The CDR3 has 15 amino acids. The CDR3 nucleotides are TGTGCCAGCAGCGTAGGGGTAGTAGCGGGAAATGAGCAGTTCTTC. This gives the protein CASSVGVVAGNEQFF.

This clone has just one count. This sequence joins TRBV5-1 and TRBJ2-1; 7 bases fit TRBD2. With V trimmed by 4 bases and J by 5 bases, 9 bases remained unmatched. Germline values: CDR1 SGHRS, CDR2 YFSETQ. The CDR3 extends over 15 amino acids. As DNA, the CDR3 is TGCGCCAGCAGCGCCTGGGCGGGAGTTAACAATGAGCAGTTCTTC. Translating gives CASSAWAGVNNEQFF.

The chain couples TRBV6-1 to TRBJ1-2; 7 bases are shared with TRBD1. Germline-derived CDR1 and CDR2 are MNHNS and SASEGT. CDR3 length equals 14 residues. V shed 11 bases, J shed 4 bases, and the junction held 13 bases outside the gene matches. CDR3: CACPTGQPPYGYTF. The CDR3 region has the DNA TGTGCCTGCCCAACGGGACAGCCTCCCTATGGCTACACCTTC.

V gene TRBV5-6 combines with J gene TRBJ2-7; D call uncertain. Germline V CDR1 and CDR2: SGHDT, YYEEEE. Trimming pared 1 base from V and 2 bases from J, leaving 10 bases between. This CDR3 has 14 amino acids. The CDR3 DNA is TGTGCCAGCAGCTTGTCGTGGCAGACCTACGAGCAGTACTTC. Translation: CASSLSWQTYEQYF.

This sequence joins TRBV7-9 and TRBJ2-1; TRBD2 matches at 13 bases. This CDR3 has 18 residues. With 1 base clipped from V and 8 bases from J, the junction kept 11 bases outside the gene matches. Germline values: CDR1 SEHNR, CDR2 FQNEAQ (reference sequence). The CDR3 region is CASSLGDLSGLAGYEQFF. DNA for the CDR3: TGTGCCAGCAGCTTAGGGGACCTCTCGGGACTAGCGGGATATGAGCAGTTCTTC.

The chain is built from TRBV5-4 and TRBJ2-1; 7 bases line up with TRBD2. V lost 6 bases, J lost 2 bases, and 11 bases stayed unmatched. Germline CDR1 is SGHNT and CDR2 is YYREEE (reference sequence). The CDR3 has 16 amino acids. CDR3 amino acids: CASTSKLAAAYNEQFF. The CDR3 DNA reads TGTGCCAGCACCTCAAAGCTAGCGGCCGCCTACAATGAGCAGTTCTTC. Using reference TRBV5-4 and TRBJ2-1 for the parts outside the CDR3, the full variable domain is ETGVTQSPTHLIKTRGQQVTLRCSSQSGHNTVSWYQQALGQGPQFIFQYYREEENGRGNFPPRFSGLQFPNYSSELNVNALELDDSALYLCASTSKLAAAYNEQFFGPGTRLTVL.

V and J are TRBV19 and TRBJ2-2, with D possibly TRBD2 on 5 matching bases. Germline V gene data show CDR1 as LNHDA and CDR2 as SQIVND (reference sequence). CDR3 length equals 15 residues. V lost 1 base, J lost 1 base, and 7 bases lay in between. The CDR3 bases are TGTGCCAGTAGTATAGCGGGATTGAACACCGGGGAGCTGTTTTTT. It translates to CASSIAGLNTGELFF. Using reference TRBV19 and TRBJ2-2 for the parts outside the CDR3, the full variable domain is DGGITQSPKYLFRKEGQNVTLSCEQNLNHDAMYWYRQDPGQGLRLIYYSQIVNDFQKGDIAEGYSVSREKKESFPLTVTSAQKNPTAFYLCASSIAGLNTGELFFGEGSRLTVL.

The rearrangement links TRBV7-2 to TRBJ2-2; 7 bases line up with TRBD1. The junction had 6 bases not matched to a gene; V was cut back by 2 bases and J by 3 bases. The CDR3 loop spans 16 amino acids. CDR1 and CDR2 (germline): SGHTA, FQGNSA. The CDR3 nucleotides are TGTGCCAGCAGCTTAAGCCGGCAGGGGGACACCGGGGAGCTGTTTTTT. It codes for CASSLSRQGDTGELFF. The full variable domain, in which reference TRBV7-2 and TRBJ2-2 provide the parts outside the CDR3, is GAGVSQSPSNKVTEKGKDVELRCDPISGHTALYWYRQSLGQGLEFLIYFQGNSAPDKSGLPSDRFSAERTGGSVSTLTIQRTQQEDSAVYLCASSLSRQGDTGELFFGEGSRLTVL.

This clone has just one count. The chain links TRBV5-6 to TRBJ2-7; D remains ambiguous. The CDR3 runs to 18 residues. Trimming removed 4 bases from V and 5 bases from J, with 28 bases in between. Germline assignment: CDR1 SGHDT and CDR2 YYEEEE. The CDR3 loop reads CASSSTLTRTVSFDEQYF. The CDR3 DNA reads as TGTGCCAGCAGCAGCACCTTGACAAGAACGGTATCCTTTGACGAGCAGTACTTC.

The V gene is TRBV7-9, the J gene TRBJ2-5; 8 nucleotides line up with TRBD1. The CDR3 runs 18 residues. V dropped 1 base and J dropped 3; count of bases not matched to a gene: 13. In germline, CDR1 is SEHNR, CDR2 FQNEAQ (reference sequence). CDR3 bases: TGTGCCAGCAGCTTAGGGACAGGGAACTACCGCTCTGAAGAGACCCAGTACTTC. It specifies CASSLGTGNYRSEETQYF.

The genes are TRBV30 and TRBJ1-4; possible D gene TRBD1, 6 bases. CDR1 and CDR2 from the germline V gene are GTSNPN and SVGIG (reference sequence). V lost 1 base to trimming and J lost 8 bases, with 11 bases between them. This CDR3 is built from 13 residues. The CDR3: CAWSAGVGEKLFF. The CDR3 bases are TGTGCCTGGAGTGCAGGGGTAGGAGAAAAACTGTTTTTT.

V is TRBV5-8 and J is TRBJ2-3; TRBD2 matches 11 bases. The germline V gene has CDR1 SGHTS and CDR2 YDEGEE. Trimming took 3 bases from V and 2 from J; bases not matched to a gene: 5. This CDR3 comprises 16 residues. The CDR3 bases are TGTGCCAGCAGCTCCGGGACTAGCGGCCTCACAGATACGCAGTATTTT. This sequence encodes CASSSGTSGLTDTQYF.

The chain employs TRBV2 and TRBJ2-5; 12 bases are a match to TRBD2. The CDR3 loop spans 15 amino acids. From germline, CDR1 is SNHLY and CDR2 FYNNEI. Trimming at V came to 4 bases and at J to 4 bases, leaving 4 bases not matched to a gene. CDR3 coding DNA: TGTGCCAGCAGTGCGACTAGCGGGAGACTAGAGACCCAGTACTTC. It is translated as CASSATSGRLETQYF.

The chain recombines TRBV9 with TRBJ2-1, with D maybe TRBD2 (7 bases). The CDR3 consists of 18 residues. CDR1 is SGDLS and CDR2 is YYNGEE in the germline V gene. V was cut by 0 bases and J by 9 bases, with 25 bases left in between. The CDR3 sequence: CASSVDLLGGGGSGEQFF. The CDR3 bases are TGTGCCAGCAGCGTAGACCTCCTCGGGGGAGGGGGGTCGGGTGAGCAGTTCTTC.

This sequence joins TRBV27 and TRBJ2-7; 10 bases align to TRBD1. V trimming: 4 bases; J trimming: 7 bases; junction bases outside the gene matches: 10. Germline-derived CDR1 and CDR2 are MNHEY and SMNVEV (reference sequence). The CDR3 extends over 15 amino acids. This chain's CDR3 is CASSSTGQGLREQYF. The CDR3 region has the DNA TGTGCCAGCAGTTCAACGGGACAGGGGCTGAGGGAGCAGTACTTC.

The rearrangement uses TRBV18 and TRBJ1-1; tentatively, D is TRBD1 (6 bases). This CDR3 is built from 18 residues. Per germline, CDR1 KGHSH and CDR2 LQKENI. V was trimmed by 3 bases and J by 2 bases, leaving 22 bases between them. In DNA form, the CDR3 reads TGTGCCAGCTCACCCCTGGGGGGGGGCATCGGGGAAAACACTGAAGCTTTCTTT. Protein product: CASSPLGGGIGENTEAFF. Supplemented by reference TRBV18 and TRBJ1-1, the full variable domain reads NAGVMQNPRHLVRRRGQEARLRCSPMKGHSHVYWYRQLPEEGLKFMVYLQKENIIDESGMPKERFSAEFPKEGPSILRIQQVVRGDSAAYFCASSPLGGGIGENTEAFFGQGTRLTVV.

The V and J genes are TRBV11-1 and TRBJ2-7; 7 positions agree with TRBD1. From germline, CDR1 is SGHAT and CDR2 FQDESV (reference sequence). The CDR3 sequence is 14 residues long. V lost 3 bases and J lost 5; bases outside the gene matches: 7. CDR3 nucleotides: TGTGCCAGCAGCTTTGCCAGGGGGAACCACGAGCAGTACTTC. It is translated as CASSFARGNHEQYF.

V is TRBV18 and J is TRBJ2-1; TRBD2 aligns across 10 bases. Trimming removed 1 base from V and 0 bases from J; junction bases left unmatched: 3. The CDR3 consists of 17 residues. The germline V gene encodes CDR1 KGHSH and CDR2 LQKENI. The CDR3 is CASSPQASGSSYNEQFF. Here the CDR3 DNA reads TGTGCCAGCTCACCACAGGCTAGCGGGAGCTCCTACAATGAGCAGTTCTTC. The complete variable domain, with remaining parts taken from reference TRBV18 and TRBJ2-1, reads NAGVMQNPRHLVRRRGQEARLRCSPMKGHSHVYWYRQLPEEGLKFMVYLQKENIIDESGMPKERFSAEFPKEGPSILRIQQVVRGDSAAYFCASSPQASGSSYNEQFFGPGTRLTVL.

This rearrangement joins TRBV19 to TRBJ2-1; 10 positions match TRBD2. The CDR3 sequence is 15 residues long. Germline V gene sequence: CDR1 LNHDA, CDR2 SQIVND (reference sequence). Germline trimming cut 6 bases from V and 6 bases from J; bases unmatched to any gene: 8. CDR3 amino acids: CASRRASGSGNEQFF. The DNA for the CDR3 is TGTGCCAGTAGAAGGGCTAGCGGGAGCGGCAATGAGCAGTTCTTC. Looking up the rest from reference TRBV19 and TRBJ2-1 gives the full variable domain: DGGITQSPKYLFRKEGQNVTLSCEQNLNHDAMYWYRQDPGQGLRLIYYSQIVNDFQKGDIAEGYSVSREKKESFPLTVTSAQKNPTAFYLCASRRASGSGNEQFFGPGTRLTVL.

The chain links TRBV5-1 to TRBJ1-1, with TRBD1 matching 11 bases. CDR1 is SGHRS, CDR2 YFSETQ, per germline. This CDR3 comprises 16 residues. V was clipped by 0 bases and J by 1 base; unmatched bases: 2. The CDR3 DNA is TGCGCCAGCAGCTTGGCCGGACAGGGGGCGAACACTGAAGCTTTCTTT. Its translation: CASSLAGQGANTEAFF.

This chain joins TRBV15 and TRBJ1-2; D not resolved. The length of the CDR3 is 14 residues. Germline V gene lookup returns CDR1 LNHNV and CDR2 YYDKDF (reference sequence). With 0 bases removed from V and 2 bases from J, the gap between germline ends came to 7 bases. This CDR3 reads CATSRDPVNYGYTF. As DNA, the CDR3 is TGTGCCACCAGCAGAGATCCGGTGAACTATGGCTACACCTTC. The variable domain in full, with the rest retrieved from reference TRBV15 and TRBJ1-2, is DAMVIQNPRYQVTQFGKPVTLSCSQTLNHNVMYWYQQKSSQAPKLLFHYYDKDFNNEADTPDNFQSRRPNTSFCFLDIRSPGLGDTAMYLCATSRDPVNYGYTFGSGTRLTVV.